The T cell receptor beta chain under discussion was sequenced for a study of tumor T cells in aggressive B-cell lymphoma. Produced via immunoSEQ multiplex PCR; TCRdb's table is partial and in-frame only. The data hold roughly 2,600 clones, with over 80% observed a single time. The clonotype was recovered from an adult with diffuse large B cell lymphoma. The source material was tumor tissue.

CDR3 residues: CASSVARTSGSLETQYF. The CDR3 nucleotides read TGTGCCAGCAGCGTAGCCCGGACTAGCGGGAGTTTGGAGACCCAGTACTTC. This rearrangement joins TRBV9 to TRBJ2-5, with 13 bases identical to TRBD2. This CDR3 spans 17 amino acids. With 0 bases clipped from V and 5 bases from J, the junction kept 7 bases outside the gene matches. From germline, CDR1 is SGDLS and CDR2 YYNGEE.